This entry lists 10 T cell receptor beta chains sequenced from one sample in a study of T-cell reconstitution after alpha-beta-depleted transplantation in children. Preparation of the TCRbeta library involved a method that used unique molecular identifiers. Each CDR3 protein is one row after TCRdb ran MiXCR on the PCR reads. Counted here are about 250,000 distinct CDR3 sequences, about 24% occurring once; the ten biggest clones make up 4% to 5.5%. Here the sequenced sample was PBMCs, mostly from graft donor cells, taken 360 days after TCRalphabeta/CD19-depleted stem cell transplant. Receptors were obtained from a female patient between 2 and 15 years old who had a stem cell transplant for congenital amegakaryocytic thrombocytopenia, so the T cells may come from the graft donor.

The chain employs TRBV29-1 and TRBJ2-1; possible D gene TRBD2, 5 bases. The CDR3 runs 16 residues. Deletions cut 3 bases from V and 0 bases from J, with 15 bases between. Germline assignment: CDR1 SQVTM and CDR2 ANQGSEA. CDR3 in amino acids: CSVEGPRAGSYNEQFF. CDR3 DNA: TGCAGCGTTGAGGGTCCGAGGGCCGGCTCCTACAATGAGCAGTTCTTC.

In this sample, this clonotype turned up a few times. This chain joins TRBV18 and TRBJ2-3; TRBD2 is a possible D gene (5 bases). Between the trimmed V and J ends, which lost 3 bases and 2 bases, there was a span of 9 bases. Germline V lookup: CDR1 KGHSH, CDR2 LQKENI. CDR3 length: 14 residues. This CDR3 is CASSPGLNTDTQYF. DNA of the CDR3: TGTGCCAGCTCACCTGGACTCAACACAGATACGCAGTATTTT. The full variable domain, rest sourced from reference TRBV18 and TRBJ2-3, is NAGVMQNPRHLVRRRGQEARLRCSPMKGHSHVYWYRQLPEEGLKFMVYLQKENIIDESGMPKERFSAEFPKEGPSILRIQQVVRGDSAAYFCASSPGLNTDTQYFGPGTRLTVL.

This chain joins TRBV20-1 and TRBJ2-7; no definite D call. This CDR3 has 12 residues. With 3 bases removed from V and 4 bases from J, the gap between germline ends came to 10 bases. Germline V gene sequence: CDR1 DFQATT, CDR2 SNEGSKA (reference sequence). The DNA for the CDR3 is TGCAGTGCTAGTGGTAGTAGATACGAGCAGTACTTC. Translating gives CSASGSRYEQYF.

This clonotype has only a few counts. This chain connects TRBV6-1 to TRBJ2-3; 15 bases agree with TRBD2. CDR1 is MNHNS, CDR2 SASEGT, per germline. The CDR3 has 18 residues. With V trimmed by 6 bases and J by 0 bases, 7 bases remained unmatched. This chain's CDR3 is CASSRTGTSGRSTDTQYF. CDR3 DNA: TGTGCCAGCAGCCGAACAGGGACTAGCGGGAGGAGCACAGATACGCAGTATTTT.

The rearrangement links TRBV30 to TRBJ2-1; no definite D call. This CDR3 contains 12 residues. With 1 base removed from V and 5 bases from J, the gap between germline ends came to 6 bases. Germline CDR1 reads GTSNPN; CDR2 reads SVGIG (reference sequence). CDR3 residues: CAWSGKDNEQFF. Here the CDR3 DNA reads TGTGCCTGGAGTGGCAAGGACAATGAGCAGTTCTTC.

On this clonotype itself: The missing conserved phenylalanine or tryptophan at the end of this CDR3 makes a read error likely. V gene TRBV2 combines with J gene TRBJ2-7, with 7 bases lining up with TRBD1. Germline V gene data show CDR1 as SNHLY and CDR2 as FYNNEI. V shed 6 bases and J 4 bases; nucleotides not matched to a gene: 9. The CDR3 runs 14 residues. In nucleotides, the CDR3 is TGTGCCAGCAGGGGACGGGAACAGGGGTACGAGCAGTACTAC. Translating it yields CASRGREQGYEQYY.

The chain is built from TRBV27 and TRBJ1-5, with a weak D call TRBD1 (5 bases). Germline-derived CDR1 and CDR2 are MNHEY and SMNVEV (reference sequence). Trimming stripped 3 bases from V and 1 base from J, with 16 bases between. The CDR3 has 17 residues. DNA for the CDR3: TGTGCCAGCAGTTTCCGTTCGGGGCCGAAGAGCAATCAGCCCCAGCATTTT. Protein: CASSFRSGPKSNQPQHF.

This clonotype was counted a few times. The CDR3, as DNA: TGCGCCAGCAGCTCCAATAGGATGAGCAATGAGCAGTTCTTC. The encoded protein is CASSSNRMSNEQFF. This chain uses TRBV4-3 with TRBJ2-1; the D is unclear. This CDR3 is built from 14 residues. CDR1 and CDR2 (germline): LGHNA, YSLEER. The ends were cut back, 5 bases at V and 6 bases at J, with 14 bases in the middle.

This clonotype was counted between two and nine times. J is TRBJ2-5 and V is TRBV18; D remains ambiguous. This CDR3 contains 12 residues. CDR1 is KGHSH and CDR2 is LQKENI in the germline V gene. The ends were cut back, 4 bases at V and 5 bases at J, with 8 bases in the middle. CDR3 sequence reads: CASSLLAETQYF. CDR3 in DNA: TGTGCCAGCTCACTCTTGGCGGAGACCCAGTACTTC.

The chain links TRBV4-1 to TRBJ1-5; tentative D call: TRBD1 (5 bases). Germline V lookup: CDR1 MGHRA, CDR2 YSYEKL. The CDR3 sequence is 16 residues long. Trimming cost V 0 bases and J 1 base, with 10 bases left between them. The CDR3 bases are TGCGCCAGCAGCCAAGATGAGGGACCGAGCAATCAGCCCCAGCATTTT. Its translation is CASSQDEGPSNQPQHF.